The 11 T cell receptor beta chains below come from one sample, sequenced in a study of blood T cells in healthy people across ages. The authors ran a second PCR of about 7 to 11 cycles using a sample-barcoded 5' primer and a J-beta primer mix. TCRdb itself ran the 5' RACE reads through MiXCR, one entry per CDR3 protein. The sample has some 940,000 distinct CDR3 sequences; just under 30% are singletons. The sample was also linked to a second study, of T cells of mothers and their children.

The sample consisted of blood. The receptors stem from a woman in her thirties or forties in good health.

This clonotype has a handful of counts. The V call is TRBV20-1, the J call TRBJ2-7; 8 bases align to TRBD2. The CDR3 has 12 residues. Germline loops: CDR1 DFQATT, CDR2 SNEGSKA (reference sequence). CDR3 in amino acids: CSGGASSYEQYF. In DNA, the CDR3 is TGCAGCGGGGGGGCTAGCTCCTACGAGCAGTACTTC.

A few counts support this clonotype. The CDR3 bases are TGTGCCAGCAGCGTGGGACAGATGGGCTACACCTTC. This gives the protein CASSVGQMGYTF. The rearrangement links TRBV7-2 to TRBJ1-2; 7 positions match TRBD1. CDR1 and CDR2 (germline): SGHTA, FQGNSA. V trimming: 5 bases; J trimming: 8 bases; junction bases outside the gene matches: 5. This CDR3 has 12 amino acids.

In its sample, this clonotype was seen a few times. The genes are TRBV2 and TRBJ2-7, with D possibly matching TRBD1 (5 bases). Trimming left V 8 bases short and J 7 bases short, with 9 bases between. Germline CDR1 SNHLY, CDR2 FYNNEI. The CDR3 consists of 10 residues. The CDR3 here is CASDSGEQYF. The CDR3, as DNA: TGTGCCAGCGACAGTGGGGAGCAGTACTTC.

The rearrangement joins TRBV27 to TRBJ1-4; D is unclear. Trimming removed 2 bases from V and 13 bases from J, with 14 bases in between. CDR3 length: 13 amino acids. Germline V gene sequence: CDR1 MNHEY, CDR2 SMNVEV (reference sequence). In nucleotides, the CDR3 is TGTGCCAGCAGTTTAAGAGGGCTGGAGAGACTGTTTTTT. It specifies CASSLRGLERLFF. Together with reference TRBV27 and TRBJ1-4, the CDR3 gives the full variable domain: EAQVTQNPRYLITVTGKKLTVTCSQNMNHEYMSWYRQDPGLGLRQIYYSMNVEVTDKGDVPEGYKVSRKEKRNFPLILESPSPNQTSLYFCASSLRGLERLFFGSGTQLSVL.

This clonotype turned up a few times. This chain joins TRBV28 and TRBJ2-7; tentatively, D is TRBD1 (5 bases). In germline, CDR1 is MDHEN, CDR2 SYDVKM. The length of the CDR3 is 15 residues. V gave up 3 bases and J gave up 1 base, with 13 bases separating them. DNA for the CDR3: TGTGCCAGCAGTTTCCGTGGGGCACAATCCTACGAGCAGTACTTC. Protein sequence: CASSFRGAQSYEQYF.

This clonotype was recorded at least ten times. The rearrangement links TRBV6-5 to TRBJ2-3, with a weak D call TRBD2 (6 bases). The ends were cut back, 2 bases at V and 0 bases at J, with 9 bases in the middle. This CDR3 has 15 amino acids. CDR1 and CDR2 (germline): MNHEY, SVGAGI. The chain's CDR3 is CASSYQAGSTDTQYF. For the CDR3, the DNA is TGTGCCAGCAGTTACCAAGCGGGCAGCACAGATACGCAGTATTTT.

This clonotype was counted once. This may be a read error: a much more frequent sequence differs by one nucleotide. This chain connects TRBV20-1 to TRBJ2-1; D ambiguous. Germline V lookup: CDR1 DFQATT, CDR2 SNEGSKA (reference sequence). Between the trimmed V and J ends, which lost 4 bases and 0 bases, there was a span of 13 bases. This CDR3 is built from 15 residues. Here the CDR3 DNA reads TGCAGTGCTATCGGTTATCGGCCCTCCTACAATGAGCAGTTCTTC. This encodes CSAIGYRPSYNEQFF.

There are many counts of this clonotype. The chain employs TRBV15 and TRBJ2-3; D remains ambiguous. Germline CDR1 LNHNV, CDR2 YYDKDF (reference sequence). The V gene lost 2 bases and the J gene lost 4 bases, with 4 bases spanning the gap. The CDR3 spans 12 residues. CDR3 sequence reads: CATSRRSDTQYF. DNA for the CDR3: TGTGCCACCAGCAGACGTTCAGATACGCAGTATTTT.

Concerning this clonotype: A much larger clonotype is one base distant, so this may be a read error. The J gene is TRBJ2-7, the V gene TRBV7-2; 8 bases match TRBD1. The CDR3 is made up of 14 amino acids. Per the germline V gene, CDR1 is SGHTA and CDR2 is FQGNSA. J lost 5 bases, V lost 7 bases, and 10 bases had no gene match. CDR3 region: CTSTRDRGGHEQYF. Here the CDR3 DNA reads TGTACCAGCACCCGAGACAGGGGTGGGCACGAGCAGTACTTC.

This clonotype was counted a few times. V is TRBV6-5 and J is TRBJ1-1, with a weak D call TRBD1 (5 bases). This CDR3 spans 15 amino acids. Trimming took 2 bases from V and 3 from J, leaving 13 bases between them. Germline V gene lookup returns CDR1 MNHEY and CDR2 SVGAGI. The CDR3 sequence is CASSYRGAADTEAFF. The DNA for the CDR3 is TGTGCCAGCAGTTACAGGGGCGCAGCGGACACTGAAGCTTTCTTT.

The sample holds a few counts of this clonotype. The chain has TRBV30 and TRBJ1-2; D not resolved. With 4 bases removed from V and 0 bases from J, the gap between germline ends came to 6 bases. From germline, CDR1 is GTSNPN and CDR2 SVGIG (reference sequence). The CDR3 is 12 residues long. CDR3: CAWTPANYGYTF. The CDR3 nucleotides read TGTGCCTGGACCCCAGCTAACTATGGCTACACCTTC.